What follows is one T cell receptor (beta chain) and its context. Its specificity is unknown. This specimen comes from a study of OX40 agonist ivuxolimab in advanced cancers. The overall study: The patients received agonistic anti-OX40 (CD134) antibody ivuxolimab. Three patients, one with hepatocellular carcinoma and two with cutaneous melanoma, achieved partial responses. Study-wide results and caveats: Expanded peripheral T cells had an undetermined antigen specificity. Among some nonresponders, normalized T-cell clonal expansion was also low.

Assay used: immunoSEQ multiplex PCR; TCRdb lists only in-frame clones, some missing. The table has tens of thousands of clones, 80% to 85% seen once. This CDR3 is built from 17 residues. The V gene's germline CDR1 is SGHRS and CDR2 YFSETQ. The V and J ends lost 4 bases and 1 base respectively, with 20 bases between them. The genes are TRBV5-1 and TRBJ2-5; a weak D match, TRBD2 (6 bases). The source material was CD4+ or CD8+ T cells sorted from blood, sampled in a trial of the OX40 agonist ivuxolimab. This TCR derives from an adult with an advanced solid tumor such as melanoma, head and neck, liver or kidney cancer. The CDR3 sequence is CASSPGGGGGAQETQYF. CDR3 in DNA: TGCGCCAGCAGCCCCGGGGGAGGAGGTGGGGCCCAAGAGACCCAGTACTTC.